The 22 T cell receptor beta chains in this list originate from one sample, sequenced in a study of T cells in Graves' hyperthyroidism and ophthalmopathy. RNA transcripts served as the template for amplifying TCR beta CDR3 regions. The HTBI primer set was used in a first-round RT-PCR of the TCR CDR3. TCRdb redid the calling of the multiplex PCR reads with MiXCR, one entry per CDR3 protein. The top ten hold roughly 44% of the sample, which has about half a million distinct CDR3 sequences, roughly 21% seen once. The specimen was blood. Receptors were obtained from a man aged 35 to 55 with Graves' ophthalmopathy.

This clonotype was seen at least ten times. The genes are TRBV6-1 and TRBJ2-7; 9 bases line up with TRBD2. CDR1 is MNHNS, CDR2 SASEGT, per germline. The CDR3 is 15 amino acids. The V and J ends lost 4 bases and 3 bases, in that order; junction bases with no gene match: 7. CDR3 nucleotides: TGTGCCAGCAGTGGCCCCAGCGGGGGGATCTACGAGCAGTACTTC. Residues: CASSGPSGGIYEQYF.

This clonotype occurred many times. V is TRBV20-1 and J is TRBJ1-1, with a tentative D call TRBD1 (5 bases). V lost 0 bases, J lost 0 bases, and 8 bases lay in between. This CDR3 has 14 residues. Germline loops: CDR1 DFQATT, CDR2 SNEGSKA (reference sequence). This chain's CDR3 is CSARDAGMNTEAFF. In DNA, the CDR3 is TGCAGTGCTAGAGACGCAGGGATGAACACTGAAGCTTTCTTT.

As DNA, the CDR3 is TGCAGCGTTGAGGGGCAGGGGAAGAGAGCCCAGTACTTC. It specifies CSVEGQGKRAQYF. This rearrangement joins TRBV29-1 to TRBJ2-5; D is possibly TRBD1 (6 bases). With 3 bases removed from V and 9 bases from J, the gap between germline ends came to 17 bases. Germline CDR1 SQVTM, CDR2 ANQGSEA. The CDR3 spans 13 residues.

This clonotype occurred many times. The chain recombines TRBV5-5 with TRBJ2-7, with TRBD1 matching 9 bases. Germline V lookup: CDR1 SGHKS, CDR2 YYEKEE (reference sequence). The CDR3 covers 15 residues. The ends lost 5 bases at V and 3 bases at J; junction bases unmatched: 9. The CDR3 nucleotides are TGTGCCAGCAGTTCGCGTCCGGGACAGGGCTACGAGCAGTACTTC. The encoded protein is CASSSRPGQGYEQYF.

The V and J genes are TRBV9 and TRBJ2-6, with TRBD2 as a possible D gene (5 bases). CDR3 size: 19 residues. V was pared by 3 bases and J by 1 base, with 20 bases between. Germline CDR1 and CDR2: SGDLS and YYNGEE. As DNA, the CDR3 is TGTGCCAGCAGCGGTAAGGGCGGACGGGATGGGTCTGGGGCCAACGTCCTGACTTTC. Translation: CASSGKGGRDGSGANVLTF.

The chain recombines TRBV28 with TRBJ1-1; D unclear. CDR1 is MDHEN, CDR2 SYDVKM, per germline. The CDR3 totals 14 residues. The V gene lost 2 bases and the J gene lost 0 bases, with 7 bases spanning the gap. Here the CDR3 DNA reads TGTGCCAGCAGTTTAAGGCCGATGAACACTGAAGCTTTCTTT. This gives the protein CASSLRPMNTEAFF.

For the CDR3, the DNA is TGTGCCAGCACCCGGGGATATAGCAATCAGCCCCAGCATTTT. This gives the protein CASTRGYSNQPQHF. This chain connects TRBV7-9 to TRBJ1-5; D gene uncertain. Germline V CDR1 and CDR2: SEHNR, FQNEAQ (reference sequence). CDR3 length equals 14 residues. Trimming left V 7 bases short and J 0 bases short, with 10 bases between.

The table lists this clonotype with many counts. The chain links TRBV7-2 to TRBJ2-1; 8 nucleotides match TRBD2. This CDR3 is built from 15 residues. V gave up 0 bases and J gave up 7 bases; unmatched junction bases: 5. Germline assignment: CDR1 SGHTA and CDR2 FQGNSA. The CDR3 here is CASSLAPGGGNEQFF. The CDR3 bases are TGTGCCAGCAGCTTAGCGCCGGGGGGGGGAAATGAGCAGTTCTTC. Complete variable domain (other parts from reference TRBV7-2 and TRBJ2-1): GAGVSQSPSNKVTEKGKDVELRCDPISGHTALYWYRQSLGQGLEFLIYFQGNSAPDKSGLPSDRFSAERTGGSVSTLTIQRTQQEDSAVYLCASSLAPGGGNEQFFGPGTRLTVL.

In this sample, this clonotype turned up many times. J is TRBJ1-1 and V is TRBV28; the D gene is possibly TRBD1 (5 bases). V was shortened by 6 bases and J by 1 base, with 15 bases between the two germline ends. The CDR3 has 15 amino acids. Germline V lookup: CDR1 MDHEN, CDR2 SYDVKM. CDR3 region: CASSTYRRKNTEAFF. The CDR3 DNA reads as TGTGCCAGCAGCACCTACAGGCGAAAGAACACTGAAGCTTTCTTT.

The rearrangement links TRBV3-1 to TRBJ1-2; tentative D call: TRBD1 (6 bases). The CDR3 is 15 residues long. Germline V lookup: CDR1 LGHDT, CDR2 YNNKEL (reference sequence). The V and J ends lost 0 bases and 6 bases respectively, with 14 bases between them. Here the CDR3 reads CASSQDGGPINGYTF. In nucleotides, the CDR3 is TGTGCCAGCAGCCAAGATGGGGGGCCTATAAATGGCTACACCTTC.

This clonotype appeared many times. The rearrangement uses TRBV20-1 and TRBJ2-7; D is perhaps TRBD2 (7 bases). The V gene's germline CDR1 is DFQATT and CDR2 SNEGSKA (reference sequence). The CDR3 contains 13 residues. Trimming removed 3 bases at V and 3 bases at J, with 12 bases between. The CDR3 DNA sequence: TGCAGTGCTAGGGGGAGGGGGTACTACGAGCAGTACTTC. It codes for CSARGRGYYEQYF.

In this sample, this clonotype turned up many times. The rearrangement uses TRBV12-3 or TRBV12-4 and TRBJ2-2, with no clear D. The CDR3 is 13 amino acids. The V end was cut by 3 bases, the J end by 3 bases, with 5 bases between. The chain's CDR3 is CASSFQYTGELFF. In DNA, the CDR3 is TGTGCCAGCAGTTTTCAGTACACCGGGGAGCTGTTTTTT.

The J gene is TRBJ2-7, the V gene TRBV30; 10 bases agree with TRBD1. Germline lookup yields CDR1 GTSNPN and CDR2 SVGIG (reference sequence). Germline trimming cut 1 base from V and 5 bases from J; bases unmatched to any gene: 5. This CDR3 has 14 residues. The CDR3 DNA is TGTGCCTGGAGTGCCGGGACAGGGGCCCACGAGCAGTACTTC. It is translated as CAWSAGTGAHEQYF.

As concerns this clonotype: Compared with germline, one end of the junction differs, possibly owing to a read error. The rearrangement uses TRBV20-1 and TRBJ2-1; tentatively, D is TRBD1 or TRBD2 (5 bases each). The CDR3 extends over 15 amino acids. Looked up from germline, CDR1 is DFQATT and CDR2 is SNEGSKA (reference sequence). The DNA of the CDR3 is TGCAGTGCGAAACACGGGGCTGCTTCCTACAACGAGCAGTTCTTC. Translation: CSAKHGAASYNEQFF.

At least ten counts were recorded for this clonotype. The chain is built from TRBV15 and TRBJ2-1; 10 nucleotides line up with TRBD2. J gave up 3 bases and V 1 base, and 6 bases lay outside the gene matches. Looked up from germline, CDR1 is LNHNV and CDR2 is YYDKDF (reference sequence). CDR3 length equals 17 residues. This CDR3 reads CATSRVASGSLYNEQFF. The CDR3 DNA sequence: TGTGCCACCAGCAGAGTGGCTAGCGGGAGTCTCTACAATGAGCAGTTCTTC.

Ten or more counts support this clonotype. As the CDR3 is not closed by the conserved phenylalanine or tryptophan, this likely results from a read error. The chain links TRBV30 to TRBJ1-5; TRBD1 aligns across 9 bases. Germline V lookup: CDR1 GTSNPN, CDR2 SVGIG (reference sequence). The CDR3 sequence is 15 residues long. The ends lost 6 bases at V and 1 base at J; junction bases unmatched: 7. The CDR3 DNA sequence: TGTGCCTGCAGTTCGGGACAGGGCAGCAATCAGCCCCAGCATTCT. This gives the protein CACSSGQGSNQPQHS.

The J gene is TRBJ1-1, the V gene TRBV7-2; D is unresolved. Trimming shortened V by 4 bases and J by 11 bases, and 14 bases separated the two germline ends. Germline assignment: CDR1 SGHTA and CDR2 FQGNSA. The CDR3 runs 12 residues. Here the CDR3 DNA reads TGTGCCAGCAGCTCCGGACCGGAATGGGCTTTCTTT. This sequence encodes CASSSGPEWAFF.

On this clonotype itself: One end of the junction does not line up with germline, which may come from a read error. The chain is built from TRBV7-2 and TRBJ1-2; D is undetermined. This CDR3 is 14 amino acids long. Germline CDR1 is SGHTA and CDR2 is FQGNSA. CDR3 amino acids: CASSDFGTNYGYTF. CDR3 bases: TGCGCCAGCAGTGACTTCGGGACTAACTATGGCTACACCTTC.

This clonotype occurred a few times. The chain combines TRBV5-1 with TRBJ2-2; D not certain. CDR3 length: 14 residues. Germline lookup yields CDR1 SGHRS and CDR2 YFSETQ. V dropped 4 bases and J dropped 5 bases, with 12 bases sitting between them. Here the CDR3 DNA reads TGCGCCAGCAGCGTGGCCGCAGCTACCGGGGAGCTGTTTTTT. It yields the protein CASSVAAATGELFF.

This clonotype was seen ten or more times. The CDR3 region has the DNA TGCAGTGCTGGCATGACAGTTGACCCGGGGACCCAGTACTTC. As protein: CSAGMTVDPGTQYF. The gene calls are TRBV20-1 and TRBJ2-5, with D tentatively TRBD1 (5 bases). CDR1 and CDR2 from the germline V gene are DFQATT and SNEGSKA (reference sequence). The CDR3 sequence is 14 residues long. V gave up 5 bases and J gave up 7 bases, with 20 bases separating them.

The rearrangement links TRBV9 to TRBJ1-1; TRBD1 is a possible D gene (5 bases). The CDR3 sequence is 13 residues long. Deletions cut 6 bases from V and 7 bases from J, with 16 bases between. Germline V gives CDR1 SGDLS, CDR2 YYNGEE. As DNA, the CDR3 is TGTGCCAGCATGCGGGGCTCCAGTGGTGAAGCTTTCTTT. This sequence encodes CASMRGSSGEAFF.

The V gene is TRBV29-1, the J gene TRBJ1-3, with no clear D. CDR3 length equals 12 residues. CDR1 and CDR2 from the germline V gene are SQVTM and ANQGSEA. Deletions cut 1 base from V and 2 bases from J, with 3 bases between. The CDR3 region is CSVEGTGNTIYF. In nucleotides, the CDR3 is TGCAGCGTTGAAGGGACTGGAAACACCATATATTTT.